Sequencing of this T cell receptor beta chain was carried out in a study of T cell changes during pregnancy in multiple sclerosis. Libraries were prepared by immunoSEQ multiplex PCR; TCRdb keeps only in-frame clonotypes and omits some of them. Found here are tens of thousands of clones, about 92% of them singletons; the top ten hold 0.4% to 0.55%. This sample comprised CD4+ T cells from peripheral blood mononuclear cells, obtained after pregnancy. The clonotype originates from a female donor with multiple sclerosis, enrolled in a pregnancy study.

This CDR3 reads CASSSDSPYEQYF. The CDR3 DNA is TGTGCCAGCAGCTCGGACAGCCCCTACGAGCAGTACTTC. The chain is built from TRBV13 and TRBJ2-7; D may be TRBD1 (6 bases). CDR3 length: 13 amino acids. Germline CDR1 and CDR2: PRHDT and FYEKMQ (reference sequence). Trimming pared 4 bases from V and 2 bases from J, leaving 9 bases between.